This TCR beta chain was sequenced for a study of response to subunit inactivated influenza vaccine. Study conclusions and caveats: Each seasonal influenza vaccination, the authors suggested, recruits few new T cells.

A single record per CDR3 protein comes from TCRdb applying MiXCR to the RT-PCR reads. The sample contains almost 250,000 distinct CDR3 sequences, roughly an eighth of which appear only once. This clonotype has more than one count but fewer than ten. Its antigen is not identified. The germline V and J ends were trimmed by 0 bases and 5 bases, with 15 bases remaining between them. The CDR3 spans 15 residues. The germline gives CDR1 DFQATT, CDR2 SNEGSKA (reference sequence). This TCR was recovered from a middle-aged man who received an inactivated influenza vaccine. The material was non-naive T cells sorted from PBMCs, obtained 14 to 15 days before vaccination. The V gene is TRBV20-1, the J gene TRBJ2-3; D is unresolved. CDR3 coding DNA: TGCAGTGCTAGAGACCGAAAGGAGAGTTTAGATACGCAGTATTTT. Its translation: CSARDRKESLDTQYF.